These 24 T cell receptor beta chains originate from one sample sequenced in a study of identical twins. TCRdb recomputed calls from the 5' RACE reads with MiXCR, one row per CDR3 protein. The sample lists some 300,000 distinct CDR3 sequences; about 12% were seen once. This same sample was also part of a study on yellow fever vaccine responses in identical twins.

The sample was CD8+ T cells sorted from blood. All receptors derive from a woman aged 18 to 35 in good health.

The chain recombines TRBV12-3 or TRBV12-4 with TRBJ1-6; D unclear. The CDR3 spans 15 residues. Trimming left V 4 bases short and J 4 bases short, with 11 bases between. Here the CDR3 reads CASSSGSHYNSPLHF. The CDR3, as DNA: TGTGCCAGCAGTTCAGGCAGCCATTATAATTCACCCCTCCACTTT.

The V gene is TRBV24-1, the J gene TRBJ2-3, with 8 bases lining up with TRBD1. Trimming at V came to 7 bases and at J to 2 bases, leaving 10 bases not matched to a gene. There are 16 residues in the CDR3. Germline-derived CDR1 and CDR2 are KGHDR and SFDVKD. DNA for the CDR3: TGTGCCACCAGCTCCACCAGGGGGCTTGTCACAGATACGCAGTATTTT. Its translation: CATSSTRGLVTDTQYF.

This clonotype has a handful of counts. The J gene is TRBJ2-5, the V gene TRBV7-7; tentatively, D is TRBD1 (6 bases). CDR3 length equals 15 residues. Germline CDR1 is SSHAT and CDR2 is FNYEAQ (reference sequence). The V gene lost 1 base and the J gene lost 0 bases, with 9 bases spanning the gap. CDR3 sequence reads: CASSLEDRNQETQYF. The CDR3 bases are TGTGCCAGCAGCTTAGAGGACAGAAACCAAGAGACCCAGTACTTC.

This clonotype was found a few times. In DNA form, the CDR3 reads TGTGCCAGCAGCTTAGAAGCGGGCGGTAGCGGGAGTCTGGAGACCCAGTACTTC. Its translation is CASSLEAGGSGSLETQYF. The V gene is TRBV11-2, the J gene TRBJ2-5, with TRBD2 matching over 9 bases. The CDR3 sequence is 18 residues long. Germline V gives CDR1 SGHAT, CDR2 FQNNGV. Trimming cost V 0 bases and J 5 bases; bases outside gene matches: 13.

This clonotype has just a few counts. The J gene is TRBJ1-1, the V gene TRBV2, with D uncertain. The CDR3 has 14 amino acids. The V gene lost 5 bases and the J gene lost 0 bases, with 10 bases spanning the gap. Germline V gene sequence: CDR1 SNHLY, CDR2 FYNNEI. The CDR3 reads CASSISLMNTEAFF. The DNA for the CDR3 is TGTGCCAGCAGTATCTCACTTATGAACACTGAAGCTTTCTTT. The whole variable domain, remainder taken from reference TRBV2 and TRBJ1-1, is EPEVTQTPSHQVTQMGQEVILRCVPISNHLYFYWYRQILGQKVEFLVSFYNNEISEKSEIFDDQFSVERPDGSNFTLKIRSTKLEDSAMYFCASSISLMNTEAFFGQGTRLTVV.

A few counts support this clonotype. The chain has TRBV29-1 and TRBJ2-1, with 10 bases aligning to TRBD2. Germline CDR1 SQVTM, CDR2 ANQGSEA. The CDR3 has 15 amino acids. V lost 2 bases and J lost 2; bases outside the gene matches: 3. The CDR3 nucleotides are TGCAGCGTTGAACCTAGCGGGAGCACCTACAATGAGCAGTTCTTC. This gives the protein CSVEPSGSTYNEQFF.

This clonotype was counted ten times or more. The V and J genes are TRBV3-1 and TRBJ2-2; TRBD2 matches at 10 bases. V was clipped by 5 bases and J by 0 bases; unmatched bases: 9. The CDR3 has 18 amino acids. The V gene's germline CDR1 is LGHDT and CDR2 YNNKEL (reference sequence). The DNA of the CDR3 is TGTGCCAGCAGCTCCCCGGGACTAGCGAGAACGAACACCGGGGAGCTGTTTTTT. It translates to CASSSPGLARTNTGELFF.

The gene calls are TRBV28 and TRBJ1-4; D may be TRBD1 (5 bases). With 5 bases removed from V and 8 bases from J, the gap between germline ends came to 18 bases. Germline loops: CDR1 MDHEN, CDR2 SYDVKM. This CDR3 is built from 15 residues. The CDR3 coding sequence is TGTGCCAGCAGTCCCGGGACGCCGGTACAGGAAAAACTGTTTTTT. This sequence encodes CASSPGTPVQEKLFF.

This clonotype has just one count. A much larger clone lies a single base off, so this may be a read error. The chain carries TRBV12-3 or TRBV12-4 and TRBJ2-4; 14 bases are a match to TRBD2. J lost 0 bases, V lost 6 bases, and 13 bases had no gene match. The CDR3 contains 20 residues. CDR3 nucleotides: TGTGCCAGCAGGGGGACTAGCGGGAGTCCCGAACCCCTAGCCAAAAACATTCAGTACTTC. Its protein product is CASRGTSGSPEPLAKNIQYF.

The chain is built from TRBV10-3 and TRBJ2-7; D is ambiguous. This CDR3 comprises 11 residues. Germline CDR1 reads ENHRY; CDR2 reads SYGVKD. Between the trimmed V and J ends, which lost 10 bases and 4 bases, there was a span of 11 bases. CDR3 amino acids: CATMSGYEQYV. DNA of the CDR3: TGTGCCACGATGTCAGGATACGAGCAGTACGTC.

This clonotype was seen many times. The genes are TRBV4-1 and TRBJ1-1; the match to TRBD1 covers 8 bases. V gave up 1 base and J gave up 4 bases; unmatched junction bases: 2. This CDR3 is 14 amino acids long. Per the germline V gene, CDR1 is MGHRA and CDR2 is YSYEKL. The CDR3 protein is CASSQAQGATEAFF. The CDR3 DNA is TGCGCCAGCAGCCAAGCCCAGGGGGCCACTGAAGCTTTCTTT.

This clonotype was observed a handful of times. This chain links TRBV15 with TRBJ2-2, with D unresolved. CDR1 LNHNV and CDR2 YYDKDF come from the germline V gene (reference sequence). This CDR3 region has 14 residues. V gave up 4 bases and J gave up 5 bases, with 11 bases separating them. Here the CDR3 DNA reads TGTGCCACCAGCATATGGCCCAGGACCGGGGAGCTGTTTTTT. It encodes CATSIWPRTGELFF. The variable domain in full, completed from reference TRBV15 and TRBJ2-2, reads DAMVIQNPRYQVTQFGKPVTLSCSQTLNHNVMYWYQQKSSQAPKLLFHYYDKDFNNEADTPDNFQSRRPNTSFCFLDIRSPGLGDTAMYLCATSIWPRTGELFFGEGSRLTVL.

The CDR3 DNA reads TGTGCCACCAGTACAGAGTTCTCCTACAATGAGCAGTTCTTC. Translated: CATSTEFSYNEQFF. The chain recombines TRBV15 with TRBJ2-1; D remains ambiguous. Germline lookup yields CDR1 LNHNV and CDR2 YYDKDF (reference sequence). This CDR3 region has 14 residues. Trimming shortened V by 6 bases and J by 0 bases, and 9 bases separated the two germline ends.

This clonotype has ten or more counts. The chain carries TRBV15 and TRBJ2-1; D is uncertain. The V end was cut by 3 bases, the J end by 1 base, with 10 bases between. Germline CDR1 and CDR2: LNHNV and YYDKDF (reference sequence). The CDR3 runs 15 residues. The CDR3 region is CATSSDRPSYNEQFF. CDR3 coding DNA: TGTGCCACCAGCAGTGATCGACCTTCCTACAATGAGCAGTTCTTC.

This clonotype was counted only a few times. The V gene is TRBV2, the J gene TRBJ2-7, with a weak D call TRBD1 (6 bases). The CDR3 totals 13 residues. Trimming took 7 bases from V and 5 from J, leaving 15 bases between them. The germline CDR1 and CDR2 sequences are SNHLY and FYNNEI. CDR3 amino acids: CASTMTGADEQYF. CDR3 sequence (DNA): TGTGCCAGCACCATGACAGGTGCGGACGAGCAGTACTTC. Full variable domain (rest looked up from reference TRBV2 and TRBJ2-7): EPEVTQTPSHQVTQMGQEVILRCVPISNHLYFYWYRQILGQKVEFLVSFYNNEISEKSEIFDDQFSVERPDGSNFTLKIRSTKLEDSAMYFCASTMTGADEQYFGPGTRLTVT.

This clonotype was counted only a few times. The DNA for the CDR3 is TGTGCCAGCAGCGGGGGACTAGCGGCCTACAATGAGCAGTTCTTC. It codes for CASSGGLAAYNEQFF. The V call is TRBV3-1, the J call TRBJ2-1, with 11 bases that match TRBD2. Per the germline V gene, CDR1 is LGHDT and CDR2 is YNNKEL (reference sequence). V lost 5 bases and J lost 2; bases outside the gene matches: 2. The CDR3 is 15 residues long.

This clonotype was picked up a small number of times. The CDR3 loop reads CASSLWDPAVYNSPLHF. CDR3 bases: TGCGCCAGCAGCTTATGGGACCCGGCCGTCTATAATTCACCCCTCCACTTT. This sequence joins TRBV5-1 and TRBJ1-6; perhaps TRBD1 as D (5 bases). The V and J ends lost 2 bases and 3 bases respectively, with 15 bases between them. The CDR3 has 17 residues. Per germline, CDR1 SGHRS and CDR2 YFSETQ.

This clonotype was counted between two and nine times. V and J are TRBV7-8 and TRBJ2-5, with 11 bases aligning to TRBD2. This CDR3 is 15 amino acids long. The V gene's germline CDR1 is SGHVS and CDR2 FQNEAQ. The trim removed 5 bases at V and 3 bases at J, leaving 5 bases unmatched. The CDR3 DNA reads TGTGCCAGCAGCCCACTAGCGGGGGCCGAAGAGACCCAGTACTTC. This sequence encodes CASSPLAGAEETQYF.

In its sample, this clonotype was seen a few times. The rearrangement uses TRBV20-1 and TRBJ2-7; D not certain. Germline V lookup: CDR1 DFQATT, CDR2 SNEGSKA (reference sequence). V was trimmed by 0 bases and J by 0 bases, leaving 6 bases between them. The CDR3 is 13 amino acids. The CDR3 sequence is CSARDPDSYEQYF. As DNA, the CDR3 is TGCAGTGCTAGAGATCCGGACTCCTACGAGCAGTACTTC.

This clonotype was seen more than once but under ten times. The genes are TRBV11-2 and TRBJ2-1; the match to TRBD2 covers 8 bases. CDR3 size: 13 residues. Germline lookup yields CDR1 SGHAT and CDR2 FQNNGV. V was pared by 1 base and J by 10 bases, with 3 bases of the junction left unmatched. CDR3 sequence reads: CASSLAGGPEQFF. CDR3 coding DNA: TGTGCCAGCAGCTTAGCGGGGGGGCCAGAGCAGTTCTTC.

This clonotype was found a few times. V usage is TRBV21-1 and J usage is TRBJ2-5; the table's D call, TRBD1, has no DNA check behind it. TRBV21-1 is noted as a pseudogene. The CDR3 is made up of 15 amino acids. CDR3 sequence: CASSKLRDKAETQYF. CDR3 nucleotide sequence: TGTGCCAGCAGCAAGCTCCGGGACAAGGCAGAGACCCAGTACTTC.

The rearrangement joins TRBV20-1 to TRBJ1-1; 9 bases align to TRBD1. CDR3 size: 16 residues. Germline V CDR1 and CDR2: DFQATT, SNEGSKA (reference sequence). The trim removed 2 bases at V and 4 bases at J, leaving 11 bases unmatched. This CDR3 reads CSARYRLGQGGTEAFF. DNA of the CDR3: TGCAGTGCTAGATACCGTCTGGGACAGGGCGGCACTGAAGCTTTCTTT.

This clonotype was seen repeatedly, ten times or more. The chain employs TRBV29-1 and TRBJ2-3, with TRBD2 matching 8 bases. With 4 bases clipped from V and 0 bases from J, the junction kept 6 bases outside the gene matches. The CDR3 is 15 residues long. Germline CDR1 is SQVTM and CDR2 is ANQGSEA. For the CDR3, the DNA is TGCAGCGTTGTGCTGACGGGGGGGAGCACAGATACGCAGTATTTT. Amino acid sequence: CSVVLTGGSTDTQYF.

This clonotype was found a few times. V is TRBV5-1 and J is TRBJ2-1, with 7 bases matching TRBD1. Germline V lookup: CDR1 SGHRS, CDR2 YFSETQ. This CDR3 spans 16 amino acids. V shed 7 bases and J 2 bases; nucleotides not matched to a gene: 12. The CDR3 nucleotides are TGCGCCAGCGGGAAAGAAACCGGGACAGCCTACAATGAGCAGTTCTTC. Residues: CASGKETGTAYNEQFF.